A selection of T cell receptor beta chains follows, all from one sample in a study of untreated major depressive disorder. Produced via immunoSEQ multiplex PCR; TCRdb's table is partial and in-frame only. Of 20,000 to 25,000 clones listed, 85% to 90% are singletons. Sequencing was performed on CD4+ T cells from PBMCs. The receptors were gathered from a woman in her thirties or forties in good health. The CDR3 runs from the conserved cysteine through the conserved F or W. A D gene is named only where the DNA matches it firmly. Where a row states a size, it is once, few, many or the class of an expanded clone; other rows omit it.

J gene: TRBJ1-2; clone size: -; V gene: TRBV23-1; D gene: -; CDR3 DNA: TGCGCGGGCTCGGGCGTTAACTATGGCTACACCTTC; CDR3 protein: CAGSGVNYGYTF
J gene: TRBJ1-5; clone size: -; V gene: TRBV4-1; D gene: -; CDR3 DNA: TGCGCCAGCAGCCAAGATTTGAACGGCAGGATGGGCAATCAGCCCCAGCATTTT; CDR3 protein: CASSQDLNGRMGNQPQHF
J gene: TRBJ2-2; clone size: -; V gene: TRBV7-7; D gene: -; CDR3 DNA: TGTGCCAGCAGCTTTTCGGGAGTAGCCGGGGAGCTGTTTTTT; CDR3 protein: CASSFSGVAGELFF
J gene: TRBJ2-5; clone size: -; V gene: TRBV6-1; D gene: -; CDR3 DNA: TGTGCCAGCACCTCAGGGGCGCCCCTCCAAGAGACCCAGTACTTC; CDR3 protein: CASTSGAPLQETQYF
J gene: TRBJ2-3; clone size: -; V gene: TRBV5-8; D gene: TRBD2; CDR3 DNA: TGTGCCAGCAGCCCGGGGACTAGCGGTAGCACAGATACGCAGTATTTT; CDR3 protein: CASSPGTSGSTDTQYF
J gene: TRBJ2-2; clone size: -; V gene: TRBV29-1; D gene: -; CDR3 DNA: TGCAGCGTTAAAGAAGGCGGGGAGCTGTTTTTT; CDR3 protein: CSVKEGGELFF
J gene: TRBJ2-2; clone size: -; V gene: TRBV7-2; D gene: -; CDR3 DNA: TGTGCCAGCAGCACCGGACCCAACACCGGGGAGCTGTTTTTT; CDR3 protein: CASSTGPNTGELFF
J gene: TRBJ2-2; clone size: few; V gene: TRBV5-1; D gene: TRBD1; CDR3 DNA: TGCGCCAGCAGCGCAGACAGGGCCGGGGAGCTGTTTTTT; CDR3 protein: CASSADRAGELFF
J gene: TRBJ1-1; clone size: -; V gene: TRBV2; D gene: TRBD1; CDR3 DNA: TGTGCCAGCAGTGGACAGGGGGACACTGAAGCTTTCTTT; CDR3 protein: CASSGQGDTEAFF
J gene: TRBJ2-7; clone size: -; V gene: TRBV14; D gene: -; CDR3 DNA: TGTGCCAGCAGAAAAGAACCGGGACCTTACGAGCAGTACTTC; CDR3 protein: CASRKEPGPYEQYF
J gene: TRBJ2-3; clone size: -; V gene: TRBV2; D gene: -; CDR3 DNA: TGTGCCAGCAGGGCTTCCGGGACGGTAAGCACAGATACGCAGTATTTT; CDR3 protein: CASRASGTVSTDTQYF
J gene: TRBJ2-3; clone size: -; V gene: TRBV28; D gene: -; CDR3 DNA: TGTGCCAGCAGCATAGGGGTAGATACGCAGTATTTT; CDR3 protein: CASSIGVDTQYF
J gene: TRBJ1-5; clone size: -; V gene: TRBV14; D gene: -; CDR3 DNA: TGTGCCAGCAGCTATACAGAAAATCAGCCCCAGCATTTT; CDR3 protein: CASSYTENQPQHF
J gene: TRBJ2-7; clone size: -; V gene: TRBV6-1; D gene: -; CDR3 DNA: TGTGCCAGCAGTGAAGTGACTCGGGACTCCTACGAGCAGTACTTC; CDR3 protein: CASSEVTRDSYEQYF
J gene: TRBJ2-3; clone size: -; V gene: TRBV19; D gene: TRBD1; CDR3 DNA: TGTGCCAGTGCGCTCGGGACAGGGGTTACAGATACGCAGTATTTT; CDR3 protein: CASALGTGVTDTQYF
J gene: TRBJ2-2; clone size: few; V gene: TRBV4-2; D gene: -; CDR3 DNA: TGTGCCAGCAGCCAAGGAACAGCCGACGGGGAGCTGTTTTTT; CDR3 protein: CASSQGTADGELFF
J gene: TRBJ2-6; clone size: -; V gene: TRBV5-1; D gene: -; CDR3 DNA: TGCGCCAGCCGGTCCCACTCTGGGGCCAACGTCCTGACTTTC; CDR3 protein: CASRSHSGANVLTF
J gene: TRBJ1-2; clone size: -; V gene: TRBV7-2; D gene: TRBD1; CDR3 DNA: TGTGCCAGCAGCTTAGCCGGGACAGACTATGGCTACACCTTC; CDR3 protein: CASSLAGTDYGYTF
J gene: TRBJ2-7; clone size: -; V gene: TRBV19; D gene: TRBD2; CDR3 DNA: TGTGCCACCAAAACGACAGACCCCTATGGGGAGGGCTACGAGCAGTACTTC; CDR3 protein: CATKTTDPYGEGYEQYF
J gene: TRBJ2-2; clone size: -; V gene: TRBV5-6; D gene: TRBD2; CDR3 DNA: TGTGCCAGCAGCTTGTTAGCGGGGGGTACCGGGGAGCTGTTTTTT; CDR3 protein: CASSLLAGGTGELFF
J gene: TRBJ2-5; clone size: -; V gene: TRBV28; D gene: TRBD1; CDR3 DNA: TGTGCCAGCAGTTTACTTCTTCCCGGGACAGAAATTCAAGAGACCCAGTACTTC; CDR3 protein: CASSLLLPGTEIQETQYF
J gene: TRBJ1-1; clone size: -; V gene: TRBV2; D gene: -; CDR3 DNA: TGTGCCAGCAGACATCCTGGGACGGAGAACACTGAAGCTTTCTTT; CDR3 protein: CASRHPGTENTEAFF
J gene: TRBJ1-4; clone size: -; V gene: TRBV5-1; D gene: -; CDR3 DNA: TGCGCCAGCAGCTCGGGGGCCTTCAATGAAAAACTGTTTTTT; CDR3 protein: CASSSGAFNEKLFF
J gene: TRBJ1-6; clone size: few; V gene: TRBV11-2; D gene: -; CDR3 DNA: TGTGCCAGCACCATGCTGAATTCACCCCTCCACTTT; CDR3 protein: CASTMLNSPLHF
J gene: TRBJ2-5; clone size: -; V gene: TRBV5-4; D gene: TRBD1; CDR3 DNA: TGTGCCAGCAGCGAGGCTGGGACAGGGGGTGAGACCCAGTACTTC; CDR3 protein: CASSEAGTGGETQYF
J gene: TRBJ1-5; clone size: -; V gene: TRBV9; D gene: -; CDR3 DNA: TGTGCCAGCAGCGTGGGGACGGCTAGCAATCAGCCCCAGCATTTT; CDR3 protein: CASSVGTASNQPQHF
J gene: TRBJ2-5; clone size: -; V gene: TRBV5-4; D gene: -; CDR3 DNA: TGTGCCAGCAGCTTGGGTGGCGGGACCCAGTACTTC; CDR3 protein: CASSLGGGTQYF
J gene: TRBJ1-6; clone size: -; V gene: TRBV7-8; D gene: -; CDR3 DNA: TGTGCCAGCAGCATTGGGGGTAGTAAAGGTGACTCCTATAATTCACCCCTCCACTTT; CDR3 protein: CASSIGGSKGDSYNSPLHF
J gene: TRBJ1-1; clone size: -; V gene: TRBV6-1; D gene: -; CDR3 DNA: TGTGCCAGCAGTCCTCCTATGGGGGGGACTGAAGCTTTCTTT; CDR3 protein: CASSPPMGGTEAFF
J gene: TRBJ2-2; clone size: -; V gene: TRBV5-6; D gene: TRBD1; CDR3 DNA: TGTGCCAGCAGCCCCAGGGACAGGGGTAACACCGGGGAGCTGTTTTTT; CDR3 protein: CASSPRDRGNTGELFF
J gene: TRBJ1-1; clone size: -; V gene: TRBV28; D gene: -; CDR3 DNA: TGTGCCAGCTTCTCAGGGCTCACTGAAGCTTTCTTT; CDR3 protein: CASFSGLTEAFF